The present entry profiles one T cell receptor (beta chain) with its context. The target antigen is unknown. The germline V gene has CDR1 MNHNY and CDR2 SVGAGI (reference sequence). Trimming removed 5 bases from V and 5 bases from J, with 12 bases in between. The CDR3 is made up of 14 amino acids. After stimulus-free culture, autoproliferating CFSE-dim and non-proliferating CFSE-high T cells were sequenced separately. Replicate wells were pooled after approximately seven days of stimulus-free culture of about 47 million CFSE-labeled PBMCs. The PBMCs received about 0.45 uM CFSE and serum-free culture with no added stimuli. Assay: immunoSEQ multiplex PCR; the TCRdb copy retains only in-frame clones and omits some. The repertoire holds about 45,000 clones, with more than 65% as singletons. The sample is drawn from a study of memory B cells and T cells in multiple sclerosis. Broader study findings: Normalization was needed because clone-set size differences affected shared clonotype counts.

The sequence was obtained from a human donor with multiple sclerosis. The chain employs TRBV6-6 and TRBJ2-2, with a weak D call TRBD1 (5 bases). Sequencing was performed on PBMCs from blood kept in culture. The CDR3 loop reads CASSPDMLTGELFF. The CDR3 DNA is TGTGCCAGCAGTCCGGACATGTTAACCGGGGAGCTGTTTTTT.